This record looks at one T cell receptor (beta chain) sequence and its context. Per the study methods: Quantification of nucleated cells was approximated via reference gene primer amplification. Method: immunoSEQ multiplex PCR; TCRdb's copy keeps in-frame clones and lacks some. V and J calls and clone size are those listed in that table; D and trimming were worked out from the DNA. The table lists about 220,000 clones, over 70% of them singletons. The record originates from a study of blood T cell repertoires in COVID-19. About the study: Spain, Italy and the United States supplied samples that represented acute and convalescent COVID-19. T cells, B-cell-depleted T cells, or PBMCs provided the cDNA or gDNA that served as material.

Trimming pared 5 bases from V and 9 bases from J, leaving 14 bases between. The V gene's germline CDR1 is GTSNPN and CDR2 SVGIG (reference sequence). The CDR3 has 13 amino acids. This TCR came from a woman aged 70-85 years with acute or convalescent COVID-19. The chain carries TRBV30 and TRBJ1-6; D ambiguous. Source material: peripheral blood. Here the CDR3 reads CAWGLLFGSPLHF. CDR3 sequence (DNA): TGTGCCTGGGGCCTCCTGTTTGGTTCACCCCTCCACTTT.